Listed below are T cell receptor beta chains from one sample, sequenced in a study of T cell repertoires in cytomegalovirus infection. TCRdb ran MiXCR on the reads and lists one entry per CDR3 protein. The data contain a few hundred thousand distinct CDR3 sequences, about a sixth of them seen just once; the ten biggest clones take up around half. Sequences were obtained from CD8+ T cells from PBMCs. The receptor source for this set is a human donor in good health (CMV status not recorded). Some clones in this sample may be carry-over from other donors' samples. Each CDR3 is given with its conserved first and last residue. The D gene is left open where the match is weak. Rows give clone size only sometimes, using once, few, many, or a class for an expanded clone.

many,TRBJ1-2,-,TRBV2,CATRGPGRNYGYTF,TGTGCCACCCGAGGTCCGGGAAGAAACTATGGCTACACCTTC
many,TRBJ2-5,-,TRBV7-2,CASSFLFEYQETQYF,TGTGCCAGCAGCTTCCTCTTCGAGTACCAAGAGACCCAGTACTTC
few,TRBJ2-3,-,TRBV4-3,CASSHDGLGDTQYF,TGCGCCAGCAGCCATGACGGATTGGGGGATACGCAGTATTTT
-,TRBJ2-7,-,TRBV2,CASMGKASSYEQYF,TGTGCCAGCATGGGGAAAGCGAGCTCCTACGAGCAGTACTTC
many,TRBJ2-7,TRBD1,TRBV7-2,CASSLDRGLSSYEQYF,TGTGCCAGCAGCTTAGACAGGGGGCTCTCCTCCTACGAGCAGTACTTC
-,TRBJ1-1,-,TRBV20-1,CSARDLRQGLFTEAFF,TGCAGTGCTAGAGATCTTCGGCAGGGCCTTTTCACTGAAGCTTTCTTT
many,TRBJ2-3,-,TRBV10-3,CAISEGIQDTDTQYF,TGTGCCATCTCTGAAGGGATTCAAGACACAGATACGCAGTATTTT
few,TRBJ1-1,-,TRBV7-2,CASSLREGHVNTEAFF,TGTGCCAGCAGCTTACGAGAGGGACATGTGAACACTGAAGCTTTCTTT
-,TRBJ2-1,TRBD1,TRBV28,CASSLGTATYNEQFF,TGTGCCAGCAGCCTCGGGACAGCTACCTACAATGAGCAGTTCTTC
-,TRBJ1-4,-,TRBV12-3/TRBV12-4,CASSLFGTCREKLFF,TGTGCCAGCAGTCTTTTTGGGACGTGTAGAGAAAAACTGTTTTTT
many,TRBJ2-1,-,TRBV7-3,CASSLTTGTYGNEQFF,TGTGCCAGCAGCTTAACTACAGGGACCTATGGCAATGAGCAGTTCTTC
-,TRBJ1-5,TRBD1,TRBV20-1,CSAREGWDRGQPQHF,TGCAGTGCTAGAGAGGGGTGGGACAGGGGTCAGCCCCAGCATTTT
-,TRBJ2-7,-,TRBV28,CASKRSYEQYF,TGTGCCAGCAAGCGCTCCTACGAGCAGTACTTC
many,TRBJ2-1,-,TRBV7-6,CASSSFGGQNNEQFF,TGTGCCAGCAGCTCCTTTGGGGGGCAGAACAATGAGCAGTTCTTC
many,TRBJ2-1,TRBD2,TRBV7-2,CASSFSLSGGAKQFF,TGTGCCAGCAGCTTTTCTCTAAGCGGGGGGGCCAAGCAGTTCTTC
few,TRBJ2-7,-,TRBV7-9,CASKPGTDYEQYF,TGTGCCAGCAAACCGGGGACGGACTACGAGCAGTACTTC